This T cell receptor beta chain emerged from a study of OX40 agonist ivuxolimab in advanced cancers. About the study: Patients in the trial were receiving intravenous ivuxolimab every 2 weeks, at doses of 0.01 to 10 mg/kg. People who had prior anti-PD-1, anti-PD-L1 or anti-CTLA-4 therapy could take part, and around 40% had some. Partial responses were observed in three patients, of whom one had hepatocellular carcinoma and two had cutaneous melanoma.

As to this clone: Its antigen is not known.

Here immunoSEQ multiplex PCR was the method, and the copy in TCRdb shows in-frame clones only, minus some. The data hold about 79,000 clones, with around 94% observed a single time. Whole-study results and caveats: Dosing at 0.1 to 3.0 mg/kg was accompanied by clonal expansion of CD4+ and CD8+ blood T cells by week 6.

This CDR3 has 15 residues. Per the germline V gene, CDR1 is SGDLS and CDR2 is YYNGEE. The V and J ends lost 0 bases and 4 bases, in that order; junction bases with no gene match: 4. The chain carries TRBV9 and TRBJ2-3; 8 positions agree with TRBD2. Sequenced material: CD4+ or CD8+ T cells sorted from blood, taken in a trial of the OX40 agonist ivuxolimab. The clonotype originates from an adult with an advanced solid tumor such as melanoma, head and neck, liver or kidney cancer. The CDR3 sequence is CASSVAGGPADTQYF. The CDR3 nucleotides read TGTGCCAGCAGCGTAGCGGGAGGGCCCGCAGATACGCAGTATTTT.